One sample yielded the 27 T cell receptor beta chains listed below, sequenced in a study of regulatory T cells in long-lasting Graves disease. Assembly of TCR beta libraries relied on iRepertoire HTBI primers together with Arm-PCR of CDR3 regions. A single record per CDR3 protein comes from TCRdb applying MiXCR to the multiplex PCR reads. This sample carries 250,000 to 300,000 distinct CDR3 sequences, around 21% of them seen once, and the ten largest clones take about 56%. Time point here: persistent/refractory GD, antithyroid drugs over 5 years with positive TRAb. Generation of the TCR library employed RNA extracted from PBMCs. The source material was peripheral blood mononuclear cells (PBMCs), sampled when the disease was refractory, from a patient treated with antithyroid drugs. The receptors here all came from a female donor with Graves disease.

This clonotype was seen only a few times. The genes are TRBV6-1 and TRBJ2-7; weak D call: TRBD1 (5 bases). With 3 bases removed from V and 0 bases from J, the gap between germline ends came to 9 bases. Germline-derived CDR1 and CDR2 are MNHNS and SASEGT. The CDR3 extends over 14 amino acids. This CDR3 reads CASSDGHRSYEQYF. Here the CDR3 DNA reads TGTGCCAGCAGTGACGGACACCGCTCCTACGAGCAGTACTTC.

V gene TRBV29-1 combines with J gene TRBJ2-7; TRBD1 agrees at 7 bases. This CDR3 has 14 residues. The J segment lost 2 bases and the V segment lost 5 bases, leaving 9 bases of the junction unmatched. Germline CDR1 SQVTM, CDR2 ANQGSEA. For the CDR3, the DNA is TGCAGCGTTCGGGTCCAGGGGGATCCCTACGAGCAGTACTTC. Protein product: CSVRVQGDPYEQYF.

This clonotype was seen many times. The chain is built from TRBV6-1 and TRBJ2-7; D possibly corresponds to TRBD2 (5 bases). Trimming cost V 8 bases and J 2 bases, with 7 bases left between them. Per germline, CDR1 MNHNS and CDR2 SASEGT. The CDR3 runs 11 residues. The CDR3 nucleotides are TGTGCCAGCGGGGAGCCCTACGAGCAGTACTTC. This gives the protein CASGEPYEQYF.

This clonotype was detected only a few times. The chain links TRBV5-1 to TRBJ2-2, with D perhaps TRBD1 or TRBD2 (6 bases each). Between the trimmed V and J ends, which lost 0 bases and 3 bases, there was a span of 12 bases. The length of the CDR3 is 16 residues. Looked up from germline, CDR1 is SGHRS and CDR2 is YFSETQ. This CDR3 is CASSLAGATDTGELFF. In nucleotides, the CDR3 is TGCGCCAGCAGCTTGGCGGGGGCAACCGACACCGGGGAGCTGTTTTTT.

There are many counts of this clonotype. V usage is TRBV15 and J usage is TRBJ2-5, with D hard to call. V was cut by 0 bases and J by 4 bases, with 6 bases left in between. Per the germline V gene, CDR1 is LNHNV and CDR2 is YYDKDF (reference sequence). The CDR3 loop spans 13 amino acids. The CDR3 coding sequence is TGTGCCACCAGCAGAGACAAACGAGAGACCCAGTACTTC. Encoded protein: CATSRDKRETQYF.

The gene calls are TRBV28 and TRBJ1-2; 8 positions agree with TRBD1. Trimming removed 5 bases from V and 5 bases from J; junction bases left unmatched: 13. The germline V gene has CDR1 MDHEN and CDR2 SYDVKM. The CDR3 has 16 amino acids. CDR3 nucleotide sequence: TGTGCCAGCAGTCCGGGGACAGGATACGGCCGATATGGCTACACCTTC. It is translated as CASSPGTGYGRYGYTF.

In regard to this clonotype: It may be a read error: a sequence one base away is much more abundant. V and J are TRBV6-4 and TRBJ1-2, with D unclear. V lost 3 bases, J lost 2 bases, and 10 bases lay in between. Germline loops: CDR1 MRHNA, CDR2 SNTAGT. The CDR3 covers 14 residues. CDR3 bases: TGTGCCAGCAGTGAAGTTTACACGAACTATGGCTACACCTTC. Its translation is CASSEVYTNYGYTF.

This clonotype showed up just a few times. This chain connects TRBV12-3 or TRBV12-4 to TRBJ2-4, with D perhaps given as TRBD1 or TRBD2 (5 bases each). The CDR3 has 13 residues. V was clipped by 6 bases and J by 6 bases, with 12 bases between them. The DNA of the CDR3 is TGTGCCAGCAGGGGGACCAGCACAAACATTCAGTACTTC. It specifies CASRGTSTNIQYF.

Points on this clonotype: Just one base apart from a much larger clone, this may be a read error. V is TRBV27 and J is TRBJ2-7, with D possibly being TRBD2 (6 bases). V shed 2 bases and J shed 6 bases, with 14 bases lying between them. Germline loops: CDR1 MNHEY, CDR2 SMNVEV (reference sequence). The CDR3 spans 14 residues. The CDR3 region has the DNA TGTGCCAGCAGTTTAGTGCGGGGATCGGGCGAGCAGTACTTC. Encoded protein: CASSLVRGSGEQYF.

This clonotype appeared many times. This sequence joins TRBV3-1 and TRBJ2-5, with 9 nucleotides matching TRBD1. Germline CDR1 reads LGHDT; CDR2 reads YNNKEL (reference sequence). This CDR3 comprises 15 residues. Trimming at V came to 2 bases and at J to 4 bases, leaving 5 bases not matched to a gene. Written as DNA, the CDR3 is TGTGCCAGCAGCCAACCGGGACAGGGTTTAGAGACCCAGTACTTC. This encodes CASSQPGQGLETQYF.

This sequence joins TRBV13 and TRBJ2-5; no clear D gene. Germline CDR1 PRHDT, CDR2 FYEKMQ (reference sequence). The CDR3 spans 15 residues. V lost 5 bases to trimming and J lost 1 base, with 14 bases between them. The CDR3 spells CASSLGYLGQETQYF. In nucleotides, the CDR3 is TGTGCCAGCAGCCTCGGGTACCTGGGCCAAGAGACCCAGTACTTC.

This clonotype was seen at least ten times. V usage is TRBV18 and J usage is TRBJ2-5; perhaps TRBD2 as D (6 bases). The CDR3 has 13 residues. V dropped 2 bases and J dropped 4 bases, with 8 bases sitting between them. Germline values: CDR1 KGHSH, CDR2 LQKENI. CDR3: CASSPGGAETQYF. The CDR3 DNA follows: TGTGCCAGCTCACCAGGCGGGGCAGAGACCCAGTACTTC. The full variable domain, completed using reference TRBV18 and TRBJ2-5, is NAGVMQNPRHLVRRRGQEARLRCSPMKGHSHVYWYRQLPEEGLKFMVYLQKENIIDESGMPKERFSAEFPKEGPSILRIQQVVRGDSAAYFCASSPGGAETQYFGPGTRLLVL.

There are many counts of this clonotype. The chain uses TRBV18 and TRBJ1-1; no clear D. Per germline, CDR1 KGHSH and CDR2 LQKENI. Trimming removed 3 bases from V and 4 bases from J, with 9 bases in between. The CDR3 runs to 13 residues. CDR3 nucleotide sequence: TGTGCCAGCTCACCTGGCCAGCGCACTGAAGCTTTCTTT. It specifies CASSPGQRTEAFF. The entire variable domain, with the rest obtained from reference TRBV18 and TRBJ1-1, is as follows: NAGVMQNPRHLVRRRGQEARLRCSPMKGHSHVYWYRQLPEEGLKFMVYLQKENIIDESGMPKERFSAEFPKEGPSILRIQQVVRGDSAAYFCASSPGQRTEAFFGQGTRLTVV.

This clonotype was observed a few times. The chain links TRBV19 to TRBJ2-7, with 14 bases lining up with TRBD2. V gave up 5 bases and J gave up 7 bases; unmatched junction bases: 10. The CDR3 runs to 16 residues. Germline CDR1 is LNHDA and CDR2 is SQIVND (reference sequence). For the CDR3, the DNA is TGTGCCAGTAGTCCCCCCGGGACTAGCGGGAGCGGTGAGCAGTACTTC. This translates into CASSPPGTSGSGEQYF.

This clonotype was observed at least ten times. V is TRBV18 and J is TRBJ2-4; TRBD2 aligns across 12 bases. V dropped 3 bases and J dropped 5; count of bases not matched to a gene: 8. Germline CDR1 is KGHSH and CDR2 is LQKENI. The CDR3 is made up of 17 amino acids. The DNA of the CDR3 is TGTGCCAGCTCACCGCTCCCACTAGCGGGAGGACAAAACATTCAGTACTTC. Protein: CASSPLPLAGGQNIQYF.

The chain has TRBV4-2 and TRBJ1-2, with D perhaps matching TRBD1 (5 bases). This CDR3 is built from 17 residues. Germline values: CDR1 LGHNA, CDR2 YNFKEQ. V shed 1 base and J shed 2 bases, with 17 bases lying between them. CDR3 in amino acids: CASSQGFGAGHNYGYTF. CDR3 nucleotides: TGTGCCAGCAGCCAAGGATTTGGGGCAGGCCACAACTATGGCTACACCTTC.

This clonotype was picked up many times. The rearrangement links TRBV7-2 to TRBJ2-6; D gene uncertain. V lost 3 bases and J lost 5, with 14 bases in between. This CDR3 spans 16 amino acids. CDR1 and CDR2 (germline): SGHTA, FQGNSA. CDR3 residues: CASSLPEAVRANVLTF. For the CDR3, the DNA is TGTGCCAGCAGCTTGCCCGAGGCGGTTCGGGCCAACGTCCTGACTTTC.

At least ten counts were recorded for this clonotype. This sequence joins TRBV28 and TRBJ2-5; D may be TRBD1 or TRBD2 (5 bases each). Trimming removed 3 bases at V and 5 bases at J, with 10 bases between. Germline CDR1 and CDR2: MDHEN and SYDVKM. The CDR3 runs to 13 residues. This chain's CDR3 is CASSFRGAETQYF. Written as DNA, the CDR3 is TGTGCCAGCAGTTTCCGGGGCGCGGAGACCCAGTACTTC.

This clonotype appeared many times. J is TRBJ2-7 and V is TRBV30; 7 nucleotides match TRBD2. There are 13 residues in the CDR3. Per the germline V gene, CDR1 is GTSNPN and CDR2 is SVGIG (reference sequence). The trim removed 0 bases at V and 3 bases at J, leaving 2 bases unmatched. As DNA, the CDR3 is TGTGCCTGGAGTGTTTCGGGGGGCTACGAGCAGTACTTC. It codes for CAWSVSGGYEQYF. Supplemented by reference TRBV30 and TRBJ2-7, the full variable domain reads SQTIHQWPATLVQPVGSPLSLECTVEGTSNPNLYWYRQAAGRGLQLLFYSVGIGQISSEVPQNLSASRPQDRQFILSSKKLLLSDSGFYLCAWSVSGGYEQYFGPGTRLTVT.

The V and J genes are TRBV5-1 and TRBJ2-2; D gene ambiguous. Germline loops: CDR1 SGHRS, CDR2 YFSETQ. The CDR3 loop spans 13 amino acids. The germline V and J ends were trimmed by 4 bases and 8 bases, with 12 bases remaining between them. CDR3 sequence: CASSPIGEGELFF. CDR3 bases: TGCGCCAGCAGCCCCATAGGAGAGGGGGAGCTGTTTTTT.

V and J are TRBV4-3 and TRBJ2-7; the match to TRBD2 covers 9 bases. The CDR3 spans 15 residues. V was clipped by 3 bases and J by 3 bases; unmatched bases: 6. Germline V gene data show CDR1 as LGHNA and CDR2 as YSLEER. DNA of the CDR3: TGCGCCAGCAGCCACGGGACTAGCACCTACTACGAGCAGTACTTC. Protein product: CASSHGTSTYYEQYF.

This clonotype was seen more than once but under ten times. The rearrangement joins TRBV19 to TRBJ2-5; 11 nucleotides agree with TRBD2. J gave up 2 bases and V 3 bases, and 8 bases lay outside the gene matches. The CDR3 runs 17 residues. The germline V gene has CDR1 LNHDA and CDR2 SQIVND (reference sequence). Written as DNA, the CDR3 is TGTGCCAGTAGTATCCCCCGGACTAGCGGGCGACAAGAGACCCAGTACTTC. Amino acid sequence: CASSIPRTSGRQETQYF.

This clonotype was counted between two and nine times. The chain recombines TRBV20-1 with TRBJ2-3, with D uncertain. The CDR3 has 11 residues. V was pared by 3 bases and J by 6 bases, with 7 bases between. Germline CDR1 and CDR2: DFQATT and SNEGSKA (reference sequence). Here the CDR3 reads CSASLVDTQYF. The DNA for the CDR3 is TGCAGTGCTAGTTTGGTCGATACGCAGTATTTT.

This clonotype turned up a few times. The genes are TRBV3-2 and TRBJ2-2; TRBD2 is the table's D call and was not checked against the DNA. TRBV3-2 represents a pseudogene. This CDR3 spans 14 amino acids. As DNA, the CDR3 is TGTGCCAATTCACGAGGGCCGAACACCGGGGAGCTGTTTTTT. It codes for CANSRGPNTGELFF.

This clonotype was recorded a few times. The rearrangement joins TRBV4-2 to TRBJ1-1, with D maybe TRBD1 (5 bases). Germline V lookup: CDR1 LGHNA, CDR2 YNFKEQ. Trimming cost V 3 bases and J 3 bases, with 8 bases left between them. This CDR3 has 13 residues. The CDR3 sequence is CASSQLGDTEAFF. CDR3 nucleotide sequence: TGTGCCAGCAGCCAGTTAGGGGACACTGAAGCTTTCTTT.

The chain has TRBV28 and TRBJ1-1; D is uncertain. The CDR3 spans 13 residues. Germline CDR1 reads MDHEN; CDR2 reads SYDVKM. V was pared by 7 bases and J by 1 base, with 10 bases between. Here the CDR3 reads CASNPSPNTEAFF. The CDR3, as DNA: TGTGCCAGCAATCCCAGCCCGAACACTGAAGCTTTCTTT.

This clonotype showed up just a few times. This chain uses TRBV28 with TRBJ1-6, with D hard to call. This CDR3 is built from 14 residues. Trimming pared 5 bases from V and 3 bases from J, leaving 8 bases between. Germline V gene data show CDR1 as MDHEN and CDR2 as SYDVKM. CDR3 sequence (DNA): TGTGCCAGCAGTGCCCCCGGCTATAATTCACCCCTCCACTTT. Translated: CASSAPGYNSPLHF.